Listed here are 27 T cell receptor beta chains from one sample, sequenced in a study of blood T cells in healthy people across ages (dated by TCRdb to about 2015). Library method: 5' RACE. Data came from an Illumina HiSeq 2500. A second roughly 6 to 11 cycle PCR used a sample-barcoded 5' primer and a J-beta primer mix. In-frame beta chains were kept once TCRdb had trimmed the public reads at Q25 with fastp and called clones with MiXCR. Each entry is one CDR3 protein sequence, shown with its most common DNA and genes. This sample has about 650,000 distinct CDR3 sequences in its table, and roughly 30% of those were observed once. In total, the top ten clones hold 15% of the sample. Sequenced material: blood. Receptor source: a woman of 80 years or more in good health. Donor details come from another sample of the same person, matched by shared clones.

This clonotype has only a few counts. The CDR3 is CASSELWTGEDEQFF. The CDR3 bases are TGTGCCAGTAGTGAACTCTGGACAGGGGAGGATGAGCAGTTCTTC. The chain employs TRBV19 and TRBJ2-1, with 9 positions matching TRBD1. J was trimmed by 8 bases and V by 5 bases; bases with no gene match: 10. CDR3 size: 15 residues. Germline V gene sequence: CDR1 LNHDA, CDR2 SQIVND (reference sequence).

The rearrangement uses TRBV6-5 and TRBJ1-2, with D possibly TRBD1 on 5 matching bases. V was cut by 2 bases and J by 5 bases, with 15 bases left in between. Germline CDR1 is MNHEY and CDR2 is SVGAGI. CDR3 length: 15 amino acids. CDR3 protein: CASSYVVSGVYGYTF. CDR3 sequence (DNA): TGTGCCAGCAGTTACGTTGTTTCGGGGGTTTATGGCTACACCTTC.

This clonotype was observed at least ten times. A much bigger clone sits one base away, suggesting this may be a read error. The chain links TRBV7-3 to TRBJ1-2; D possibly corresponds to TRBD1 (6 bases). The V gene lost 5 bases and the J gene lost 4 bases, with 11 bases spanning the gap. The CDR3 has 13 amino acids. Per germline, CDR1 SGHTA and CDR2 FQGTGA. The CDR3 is CASSGTGCYGYTF. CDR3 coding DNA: TGTGCCAGCAGCGGTACAGGGTGCTATGGCTACACCTTC.

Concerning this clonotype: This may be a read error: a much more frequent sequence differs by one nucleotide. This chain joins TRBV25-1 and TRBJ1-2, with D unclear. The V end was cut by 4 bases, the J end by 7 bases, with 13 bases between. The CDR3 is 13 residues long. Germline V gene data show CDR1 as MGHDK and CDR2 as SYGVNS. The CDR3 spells CASSGSVGLGYTF. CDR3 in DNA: TGTGCCAGCAGTGGTTCCGTAGGGCTTGGCTACACCTTC.

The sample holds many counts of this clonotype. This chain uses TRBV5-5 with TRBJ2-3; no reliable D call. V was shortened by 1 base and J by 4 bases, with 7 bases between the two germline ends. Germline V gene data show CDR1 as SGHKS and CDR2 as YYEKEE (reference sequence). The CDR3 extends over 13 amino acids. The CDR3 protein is CASSLKGSDTQYF. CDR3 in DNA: TGTGCCAGCAGCTTGAAGGGTTCAGATACGCAGTATTTT.

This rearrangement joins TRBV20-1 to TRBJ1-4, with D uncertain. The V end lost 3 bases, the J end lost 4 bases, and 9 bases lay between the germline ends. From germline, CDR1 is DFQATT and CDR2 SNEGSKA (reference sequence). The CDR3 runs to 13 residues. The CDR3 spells CSASNRNNEKLFF. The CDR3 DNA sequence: TGCAGTGCTAGTAACCGGAATAATGAAAAACTGTTTTTT.

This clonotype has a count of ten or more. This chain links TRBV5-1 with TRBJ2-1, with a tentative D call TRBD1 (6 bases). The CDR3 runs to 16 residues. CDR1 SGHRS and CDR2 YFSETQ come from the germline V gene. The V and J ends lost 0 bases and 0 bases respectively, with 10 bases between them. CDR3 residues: CASSLGDNLSYNEQFF. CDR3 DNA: TGCGCCAGCAGCTTGGGGGACAACCTCTCCTACAATGAGCAGTTCTTC.

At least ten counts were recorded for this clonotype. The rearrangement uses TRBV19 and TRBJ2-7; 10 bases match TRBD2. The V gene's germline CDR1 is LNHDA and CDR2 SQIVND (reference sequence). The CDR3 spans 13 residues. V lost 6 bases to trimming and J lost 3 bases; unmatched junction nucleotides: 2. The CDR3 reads CASRRTSGYEQYF. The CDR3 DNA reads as TGTGCCAGTAGGCGGACTAGCGGCTACGAGCAGTACTTC.

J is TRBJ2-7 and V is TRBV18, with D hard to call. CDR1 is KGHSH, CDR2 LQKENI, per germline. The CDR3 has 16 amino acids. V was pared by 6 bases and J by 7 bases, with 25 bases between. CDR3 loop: CASSQFLVEPLGEQYF. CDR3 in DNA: TGTGCCAGCTCGCAATTTCTAGTGGAACCTCTGGGGGAGCAGTACTTC.

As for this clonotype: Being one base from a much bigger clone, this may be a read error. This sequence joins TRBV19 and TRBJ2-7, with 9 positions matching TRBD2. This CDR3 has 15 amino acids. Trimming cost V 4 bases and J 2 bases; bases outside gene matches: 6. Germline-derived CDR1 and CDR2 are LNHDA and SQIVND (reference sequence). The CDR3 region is CASSRLGTSTYEQYF. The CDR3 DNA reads TGTGCCAGTAGTAGGCTGGGGACTAGCACCTACGAGCAGTACTTC.

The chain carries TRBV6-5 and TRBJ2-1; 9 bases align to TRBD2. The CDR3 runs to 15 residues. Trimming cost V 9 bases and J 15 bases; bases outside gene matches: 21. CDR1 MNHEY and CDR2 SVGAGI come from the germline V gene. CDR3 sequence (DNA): TGTGCCAGTGCGTCGCGTGTTAGCGGGGGCCCCGCGCTGTTCTTC. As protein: CASASRVSGGPALFF.

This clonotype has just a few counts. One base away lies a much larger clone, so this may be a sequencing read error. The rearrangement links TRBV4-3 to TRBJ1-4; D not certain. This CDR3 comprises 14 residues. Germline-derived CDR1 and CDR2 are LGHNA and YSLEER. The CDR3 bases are TGCGCCGGCAGCCAAGGGTTAGGCCAGGAAAAACTGTTTTTT. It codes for CAGSQGLGQEKLFF.

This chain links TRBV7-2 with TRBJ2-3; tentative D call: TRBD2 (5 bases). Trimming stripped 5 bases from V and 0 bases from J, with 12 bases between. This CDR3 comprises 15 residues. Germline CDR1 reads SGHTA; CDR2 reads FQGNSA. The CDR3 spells CASSAVRGSTDTQYF. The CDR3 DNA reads TGTGCCAGCAGCGCCGTGCGCGGGAGCACAGATACGCAGTATTTT.

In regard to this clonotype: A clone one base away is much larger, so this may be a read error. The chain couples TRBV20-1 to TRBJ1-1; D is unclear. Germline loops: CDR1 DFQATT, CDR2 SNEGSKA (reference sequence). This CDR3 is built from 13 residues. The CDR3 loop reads CGAKAQRNTEAFF. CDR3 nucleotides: TGCGGTGCTAAGGCGCAGCGGAACACTGAAGCTTTCTTT.

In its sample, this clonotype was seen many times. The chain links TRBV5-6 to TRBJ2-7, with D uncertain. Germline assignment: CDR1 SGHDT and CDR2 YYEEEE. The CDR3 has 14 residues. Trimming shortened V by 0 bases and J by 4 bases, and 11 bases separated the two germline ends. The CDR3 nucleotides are TGTGCCAGCAGCTTGGTTGAAGGGTCTTACGAGCAGTACTTC. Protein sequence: CASSLVEGSYEQYF.

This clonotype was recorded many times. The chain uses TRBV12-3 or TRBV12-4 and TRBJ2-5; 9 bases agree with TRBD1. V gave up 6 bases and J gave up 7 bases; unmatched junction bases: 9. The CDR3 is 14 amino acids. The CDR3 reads CASSAGTGLRTQYF. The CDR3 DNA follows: TGTGCCAGCAGCGCCGGGACAGGGCTCAGGACCCAGTACTTC.

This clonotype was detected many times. As DNA, the CDR3 is TGCGCCAGCAGCCCGGGGACGGTCGCCTACGAGCAGTACTTC. Translating it yields CASSPGTVAYEQYF. The gene calls are TRBV5-1 and TRBJ2-7; D might be TRBD1 or TRBD2, each matching 5 bases. Germline values: CDR1 SGHRS, CDR2 YFSETQ. The V gene lost 4 bases and the J gene lost 2 bases, with 13 bases spanning the gap. CDR3 length: 14 residues.

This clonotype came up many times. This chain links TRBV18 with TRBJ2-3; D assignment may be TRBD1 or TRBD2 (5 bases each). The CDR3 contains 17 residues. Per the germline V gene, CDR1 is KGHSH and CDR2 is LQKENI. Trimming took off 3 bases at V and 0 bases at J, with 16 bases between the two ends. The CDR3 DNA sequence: TGTGCCAGCTCACCCCCCGGGGCGGGCTACAGCACAGATACGCAGTATTTT. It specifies CASSPPGAGYSTDTQYF.

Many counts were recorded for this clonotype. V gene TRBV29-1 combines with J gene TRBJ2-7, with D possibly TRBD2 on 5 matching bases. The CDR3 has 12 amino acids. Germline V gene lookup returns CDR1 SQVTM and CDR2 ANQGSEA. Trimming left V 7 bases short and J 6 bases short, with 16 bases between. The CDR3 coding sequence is TGCAGCGCCTCCAAGACCGGGATCGAGCAGTACTTC. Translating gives CSASKTGIEQYF.

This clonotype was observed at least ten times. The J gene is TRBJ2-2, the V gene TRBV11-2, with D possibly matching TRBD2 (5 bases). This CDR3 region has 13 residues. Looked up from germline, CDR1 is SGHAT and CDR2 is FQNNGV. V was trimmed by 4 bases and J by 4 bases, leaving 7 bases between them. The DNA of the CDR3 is TGTGCCAGCAGCTCGGACTTCACCGGGGAGCTGTTTTTT. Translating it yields CASSSDFTGELFF.

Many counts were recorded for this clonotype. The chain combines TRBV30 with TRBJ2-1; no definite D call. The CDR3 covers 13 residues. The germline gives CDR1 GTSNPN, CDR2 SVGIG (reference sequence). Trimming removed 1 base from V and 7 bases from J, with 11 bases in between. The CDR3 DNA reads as TGTGCCTGGAGTGCGAATGTCTTGAATGAGCAGTTCTTC. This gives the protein CAWSANVLNEQFF.

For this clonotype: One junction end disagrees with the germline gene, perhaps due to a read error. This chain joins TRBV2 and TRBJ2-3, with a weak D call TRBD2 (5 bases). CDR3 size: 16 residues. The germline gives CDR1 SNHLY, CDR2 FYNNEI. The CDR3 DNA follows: TGTACCAGCAGTGTAGAGGGCCAATGGGGCACAGATACGCAGTATTTT. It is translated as CTSSVEGQWGTDTQYF.

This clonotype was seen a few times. DNA of the CDR3: TGCAGTGCTAGGGATTTTCGGGGACAGGGGGCAAGAGCTAACTATGGCTACACCTTC. Encoded protein: CSARDFRGQGARANYGYTF. The chain recombines TRBV20-1 with TRBJ1-2; TRBD1 matches at 12 bases. V was clipped by 3 bases and J by 0 bases; unmatched bases: 14. Germline V lookup: CDR1 DFQATT, CDR2 SNEGSKA (reference sequence). This CDR3 contains 19 residues.

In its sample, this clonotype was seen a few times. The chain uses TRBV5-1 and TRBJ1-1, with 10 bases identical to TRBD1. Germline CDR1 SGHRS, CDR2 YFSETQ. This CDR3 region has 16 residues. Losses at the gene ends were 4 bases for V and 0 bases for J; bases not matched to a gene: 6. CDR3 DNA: TGCGCCAGCAGCACGGGGACAGGGGTCCTGAACACTGAAGCTTTCTTT. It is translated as CASSTGTGVLNTEAFF.

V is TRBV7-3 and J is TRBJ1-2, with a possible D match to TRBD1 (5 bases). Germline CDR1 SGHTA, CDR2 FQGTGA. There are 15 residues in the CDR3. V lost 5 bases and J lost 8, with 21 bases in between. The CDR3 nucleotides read TGTGCCAGCAGCGCCAAGGAGGGGTATGGGGGGGGCTACACCTTC. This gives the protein CASSAKEGYGGGYTF. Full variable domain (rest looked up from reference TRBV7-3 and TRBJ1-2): GAGVSQTPSNKVTEKGKYVELRCDPISGHTALYWYRQSLGQGPEFLIYFQGTGAADDSGLPNDRFFAVRPEGSVSTLKIQRTERGDSAVYLCASSAKEGYGGGYTFGSGTRLTVV.

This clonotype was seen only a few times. The DNA for the CDR3 is TGTGCCAGCAGCTTAGGGGGTATAAATTCACCCCTCCACTTT. Translation: CASSLGGINSPLHF. This chain uses TRBV7-2 with TRBJ1-6; unclear D gene. V lost 1 base, J lost 7 bases, and 8 bases lay in between. Germline lookup yields CDR1 SGHTA and CDR2 FQGNSA. The CDR3 spans 14 residues.

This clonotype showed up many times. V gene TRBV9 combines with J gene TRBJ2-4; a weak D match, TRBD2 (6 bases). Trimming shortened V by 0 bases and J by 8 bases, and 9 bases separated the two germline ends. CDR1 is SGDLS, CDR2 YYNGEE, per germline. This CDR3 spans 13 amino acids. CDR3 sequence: CASSVGGEDIQYF. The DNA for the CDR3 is TGTGCCAGCAGCGTAGGAGGGGAGGACATTCAGTACTTC.